This entry describes one TCR beta chain. In this sample, this clone turned up a few times. The target of this receptor is not known. Base qualities are missing; no much larger clone stands one base away. In total, 630 or so healthy bone marrow donors made up the cohort. At the time of sampling, every cohort member was nominally healthy, though immune exposures that went unrecorded were likely present. The donor tested CMV seronegative, placing the donor among the 352 seronegative members of the cohort. A peripheral blood sample was provided by each donor, and peripheral blood mononuclear cells were used for TCR beta sequencing. Genomic DNA extraction from the blood cell samples was performed with the Qiagen DNeasy Blood Extraction Kit. This entry is derived from a study of cytomegalovirus exposure and HLA in healthy donors (dated by TCRdb to about 2017). A note on the overall study: In an earlier analysis of some 610 of the donors, less than 350 Gb of sequence data and about 110 million unique TCR beta sequences from roughly 190 million T cells were reported. HLA typing included class I and class II loci at four-digit resolution. A later genetic analysis used genome-wide SNP genotypes for about three fifths of the 666 donors, treating that subset as a discovery cohort. To predict cytomegalovirus infection status, the study combined high-throughput TCR immunosequencing, statistical association of individual TCRs with disease status, and machine learning. Approximately 300 gigabases of sequencing data and around 90 million unique TCR sequences made up an early release that covered approximately 650 HLA-typed donors. Four or five DR-DQ haplotypes were handled as single units for association and clustering because linkage in the cohort was strong. The number of typed donors differed by locus: about 620-640 for A, B, C, DRB1 and DQB1; about 520 for DQA1; 606 for DPA1; and roughly 490 for DPB1. The aim of the study was to test whether cataloging public T cell receptors could identify signatures of past pathogen exposure. A later analysis re-analyzed previously published TCR beta repertoires from hundreds of donors and added high-resolution HLA genotyping to study TCR occurrence patterns. In an earlier analysis of 587 of the donors, high-throughput TCR beta sequencing was used to judge whether each TCR beta V gene segment behaved as functional or pseudogenic. Rather than drawing on any new phenotypic data, the later analysis identified candidate immune exposures from TCR beta sequences and the way those sequences occurred across donors. Besides the first cohort of roughly 640 subjects, a separate validation cohort made up of roughly 130 different subjects was used. The study used immunosequencing to profile the T cell repertoires of approximately 650 subjects and linked those repertoires to cytomegalovirus serostatus. Of the 300 to 400 genotyped donors, 65% to 90% fell in the genetic ancestry cluster associated with self-reported Caucasian donors. Across around 400 genotyped donors of the cohort, an average of approximately 240,000 unique TCR beta nucleotide sequences per donor were sequenced, and 15% to 20% of those sequences were non-productive. Donor age, sex, ethnicity and CMV serostatus were compiled together with the repertoire data. All discovery cohort repertoires had been generated using a single sequencing platform. The research as a whole found: The earlier analysis of 587 of the donors excluded 15 to 20 rarely observed V segments, including chromosome 9 orphons, because counts were too low. Correlated functional status among segregating V segments might be attributable to linkage disequilibrium, but an unknown experimental factor could not be ruled out. A later genetic analysis reported fewer N-insertions in productive TCRs among donors in an Asian-associated ancestry cluster than the 666-donor mean. The study gave a list of roughly 150 TCR beta chains associated with cytomegalovirus. A later analysis reported that several top co-occurrence clusters appeared linked to parvovirus B19, influenza, CMV and Epstein-Barr virus. Cytomegalovirus status was reported to be diagnosed by the classifier with high specificity and sensitivity in both the original and validation cohorts. A further reported finding was that TCR beta sequences accurately predicted the HLA-A and HLA-B alleles for most subjects in the first cohort. The presence/absence analyses assumed that sequencing depth was roughly uniform across donors, and that assumption may not be true. An earlier analysis of some 590 of the donors showed that most TCR beta V segments appeared in productive rearrangements either about 90% or about 30% of the time, which broadly matched IMGT annotations. The authors suggested that the approach could potentially be extended to other disease states and immunological phenotypes. At a false discovery rate of 0.05, a later analysis linked 15,000 to 20,000 TCR beta sequences to specific HLA alleles. While some public TCRs were present in many individuals, most TCR sequences turned up only very rarely across donors. The sequencing pipeline was judged likely to have produced a cluster of highly shared sequence variants as a technical artifact. In vitro tests confirmed that a few of the cytomegalovirus-associated TCR beta chains recognize cytomegalovirus antigens. In a later analysis, most CMV-associated TCR beta chains were found to appear HLA-restricted, with HLA associations seemingly driven largely by CMV exposure. In a later analysis, HLA-associated TCR beta chains were found to be more clonally expanded and to have lower generation probabilities than equally common non-associated chains. HLA typing was unavailable for some donors at each locus, so association tests used only the typed subset. For the cohort, immune exposure information was limited to CMV serostatus. This cohort had only TCR beta chains sequenced, and the lack of alpha or paired-chain data limited which features could be detected. V-gene and J-gene trimming of TCR beta chains was associated with a missense DCLRE1C variant in a later genetic analysis, and the association was replicated in an independent cohort. When HLA alleles, especially DR and DQ, strongly co-occurred, attributing TCR associations to individual alleles was difficult. In a later analysis, TCR association rates were found to vary across HLA loci, with the most associated TCRs seen for DRB1 alleles and the fewest for HLA-C alleles.

The library was produced with the immunoSEQ multiplex PCR assay. For the multiplex PCR, a mixture combining 60 forward primers for TCR Vbeta segments and 13 reverse primers for TCR Jbeta segments was used. A multiplex PCR assay on genomic DNA amplified the CDR3 region of rearranged TCR beta genes. Amplified TCR beta libraries were sequenced as 87-base-pair reads on the Illumina HiSeq System. On the study's bioinformatics: A later analysis tallied approximately 87 million unique TCR beta chains across the 666 repertoires, and about 12 million of those chains were shared by two or more donors. Raw reads were error-corrected and collapsed into unique sequences by a nearest-neighbor algorithm in which closely related sequences were merged to remove PCR and sequencing errors. CDR3 sequences were aligned to IMGT reference sequences to assign V, D and J gene segments. For a sequence to be retained, at least a six-nucleotide match to both a V gene segment and a J gene segment was required. A rearrangement was called productive if the CDR3 had no stop codons and remained in frame with V and J, and every other rearrangement was called non-productive. CDR3 was defined according to IMGT convention as the region running from the second conserved V-encoded cysteine to the conserved J-encoded phenylalanine. In an earlier analysis of more than 550 of the donors, sequences lacking an unambiguous match to a single V gene segment were excluded. In an earlier analysis of a few hundred of the donors, V segments were called functional above 56.7% productive rearrangements and were called segregating when the between-donor standard deviation exceeded 5%. A statistical classification framework was built to diagnose cytomegalovirus status from the catalog of TCR beta chain sequences. In a later analysis, TCR nucleotide sequences were compared against IMGT/GENE-DB human TR gene sequences so that V and J genes could be assigned. A later analysis assigned CDR3 sequences and most-parsimonious VDJ recombination scenarios with the TCRdist pipeline. A later analysis defined each TCR beta chain by its CDR3 amino acid sequence plus V-gene family, and excluded reads lacking a unique V-gene family. To address suspected cross-contamination and a sequencing artifact, a later analysis removed around 590 highly shared, low-generation-probability nucleotide sequences. In a later analysis, a clonal expansion index for each public chain was calculated from normalized within-repertoire ranks of inferred template counts. In a later analysis, generation probabilities were computed with a VDJ recombination model fitted to out-of-frame rearrangements, and the resulting probabilities were checked against IGoR. A later analysis scored TCR-TCR, TCR-HLA and TCR-CMV co-occurrence with hypergeometric tests, applying a repertoire-size bias correction to TCR pairs. False discovery rates were estimated in a later analysis by permuting HLA or CMV assignments 20 times. In a later analysis, co-occurring TCRs were grouped with DBSCAN, and TCRdist sequence similarity was added when clustering was performed within HLA-allele-positive subsets. Repertoires with fewer than 30,000 or more than 120,000 public chains were left out of co-occurrence clustering, as were roughly five repertoires with anomalous nucleotide sharing. The table was pulled from immuneACCESS by TCRdb, which kept in-frame rearrangements only. Such tables lose some clones; where checked, under half of the loss comes from unresolved V genes, and the rest has no known cause. The DNA gave D and trimming, while V, J and clone size come from that table. The sample table lists about 180,000 clones, around 74% of them with a count of one. Approximately 2.9% of the sample is taken by the ten largest.

Sequencing was performed on PBMCs. The clonotype comes from a male donor in good health and CMV-seronegative.

CDR3 reads: CASGLVPLRDRGVYNEQFF. Here is the DNA: TGTGCTAGTGGTTTGGTGCCTCTACGCGACAGGGGCGTTTACAATGAGCAGTTCTTC. The chain joins TRBV12-5 to TRBJ2-1; TRBD1 lines up with 8 middle nucleotides. Counted from cysteine to phenylalanine, this CDR3 has 19 amino acids. Solely the CDR3 DNA is kept, with 57 bases framed from the first base. V lost 0 bases and J lost 4 bases, and the count of bases not matched to a germline gene is 14. Taken from the germline V gene, the CDR1 and CDR2 loops are LGHNT and FRNRAP.